These T cell receptor beta chains were read from a single sample in a study of T cells in Graves' hyperthyroidism and ophthalmopathy. TCRdb fed the multiplex PCR reads into MiXCR, producing one record per CDR3 protein. This sample carries hundreds of thousands of distinct CDR3 sequences, about half of them seen once, and the ten largest clones take just under 8.5%. Sequencing used peripheral blood or thyroid tissue (not recorded which). The receptors shown here come from a woman younger than 30 with Graves' hyperthyroidism. Each CDR3 is given with its conserved first and last residue. Clone size is shown for a subset of rows, as once, few, many or a class of expanded clone.

V,J,size,CDR3
TRBV20-1,TRBJ1-5,.,CSASISGDSNQPQHF
TRBV2,TRBJ2-7,many,CASSGGSGTYEQYF
TRBV2,TRBJ2-5,few,CASRASGRETQYF
TRBV29-1,TRBJ1-1,many,CSVPRDRGSTEAFF
TRBV2,TRBJ2-6,once,CASSPQDLQGANVLTF
TRBV25-1,TRBJ1-2,.,CASSADRADYGYTF
TRBV29-1,TRBJ1-4,many,CSVPGTGNEKLFF
TRBV29-1,TRBJ2-7,many,CSVARGIPTYEQYF
TRBV7-9,TRBJ1-1,few,CASSFPDRRNTEAFF
TRBV29-1,TRBJ1-2,.,CSVDEGTAQYGYTF
TRBV10-3,TRBJ2-5,few,CASSYGSGSGETQYF
TRBV19,TRBJ1-5,.,CASSILSPLQKFSQPQHF
TRBV5-1,TRBJ1-2,.,CASSLETRSLYGYTF
TRBV19,TRBJ2-6,many,CASSIDLGSGANVLTF
TRBV7-9,TRBJ2-7,many,CASSPEGYEQYF
TRBV25-1,TRBJ1-2,.,CARDRHRAAFYGYTF
TRBV25-1,TRBJ1-5,many,CASSELSHNQPQHF
TRBV19,TRBJ2-6,.,CATGTGFSGANVLTF
TRBV19,TRBJ2-7,.,CASRKLTGAEQYF
TRBV7-3,TRBJ2-5,.,CASIPGDREVETQYF
TRBV6-5,TRBJ1-1,.,CASRTLNTEAFF
TRBV29-1,TRBJ1-4,many,CSVWPSGGGEKLFF
TRBV7-9,TRBJ1-5,many,CASSPPGRNQPQHF
TRBV2,TRBJ2-7,.,CASSEGPSREQYF
TRBV5-8,TRBJ2-5,few,CASGYRDDQETQYF
TRBV2,TRBJ1-5,.,CASSSTGTANQPQHF
TRBV20-1,TRBJ2-5,few,CSARTLAGAETQYF
TRBV7-8,TRBJ1-2,many,CASSPNPGFGYTF
TRBV7-9,TRBJ2-2,.,CASSSGPSNTGELFF
TRBV7-9,TRBJ2-2,.,CAGSMANTGELFF
TRBV10-3,TRBJ2-2,few,CAIRASGSPNTGELFF
TRBV5-1,TRBJ1-2,once,CASSRTRGAVGYTF
TRBV2,TRBJ2-7,.,CASSPVGRVQGGTYEQYF
TRBV29-1,TRBJ2-3,.,CSVDTQYF
TRBV11-2,TRBJ2-5,few,CASSFLGEGSVKETQYF
TRBV10-3,TRBJ1-1,many,CAISEPDREAFF
TRBV9,TRBJ2-7,.,CASSVAQGEQYF
TRBV7-9,TRBJ2-7,few,CASSPSAYGTYEQYF
TRBV10-3,TRBJ1-3,.,CAISYSSSGNTIYF
TRBV20-1,TRBJ1-1,.,CSGTERDTEAFF
TRBV2,TRBJ1-5,.,CASSESSAVYSNQPQHF
TRBV15,TRBJ2-5,.,CATSSGHSETQYF
TRBV30,TRBJ1-1,once,CAWSPGTENTEAFF
TRBV20-1,TRBJ2-5,few,CSARVPREGLGTQYF
TRBV10-3,TRBJ2-7,many,CAISVGVSSYEQYF
TRBV25-1,TRBJ1-6,.,CASIYLCSVRTGNSPLHF
TRBV7-2,TRBJ2-2,many,CASSSDATGELFF
TRBV2,TRBJ2-7,.,CASSLSLAGYSYEQYF
TRBV12-3/TRBV12-4,TRBJ1-2,.,CASRSGFDYGYTF
TRBV7-2,TRBJ1-5,few,CASSPDRVNQPQHF
TRBV7-2,TRBJ2-5,.,CASGSSGPGTQYF
TRBV29-1,TRBJ1-4,once,CSVEGVTNEKLFF
TRBV7-8,TRBJ2-7,.,CASSPVRGLHYEQYF